The present T cell receptor beta chain was sequenced within a study of cytomegalovirus exposure and HLA in healthy donors. Study-wide results and caveats: Follow-up analysis seemed to connect common viral pathogens with several of the most significant clusters identified. It is likely that the observed cluster of highly shared sequence variants was a sequencing artifact.

PCR involved 60 Vbeta and 13 Jbeta primers. Method: immunoSEQ multiplex PCR; TCRdb's copy keeps in-frame clones and lacks some. The sample has some 51,000 clones; 75% to 80% are singletons. Looked up from germline, CDR1 is MDHEN and CDR2 is SYDVKM. The length of the CDR3 is 14 residues. The germline V and J ends were trimmed by 5 bases and 4 bases, with 11 bases remaining between them. As to this clone: Its target is unknown.

The specimen was PBMCs. The chain has TRBV28 and TRBJ1-4; D remains ambiguous. The sequence was obtained from a female donor in good health and CMV-seronegative. CDR3 sequence (DNA): TGTGCCAGCAGTACCCGAGGGCTTAATGAAAAACTGTTTTTT. Encoded protein: CASSTRGLNEKLFF.